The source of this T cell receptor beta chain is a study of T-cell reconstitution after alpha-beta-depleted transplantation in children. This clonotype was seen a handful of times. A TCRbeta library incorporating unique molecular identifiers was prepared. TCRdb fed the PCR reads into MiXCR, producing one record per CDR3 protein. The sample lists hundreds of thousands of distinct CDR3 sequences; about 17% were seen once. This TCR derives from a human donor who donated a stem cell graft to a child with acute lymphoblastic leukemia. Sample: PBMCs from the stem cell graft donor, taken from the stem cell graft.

The CDR3 loop reads CSAVPGVGETQYF. CDR3 in DNA: TGCAGTGCTGTTCCGGGCGTTGGAGAGACCCAGTACTTC. V gene TRBV20-1 combines with J gene TRBJ2-5; D is unclear. CDR1 is DFQATT, CDR2 SNEGSKA, per germline (reference sequence). The CDR3 contains 13 residues. With 5 bases removed from V and 4 bases from J, the gap between germline ends came to 14 bases.